One TCR beta chain is described in this entry. This sample is part of a study of T cells after somatic rescue of genetic block. Produced via immunoSEQ multiplex PCR; TCRdb's table is partial and in-frame only. This table has 55,000 to 75,000 clones, 80% to 95% appearing once. Specimen: peripheral blood mononuclear cells (PBMCs). The sequence was obtained from a man between 40 and 49 years old.

CDR3 in amino acids: CASGGYEQYF. The CDR3, as DNA: TGTGCCTCGGGGGGCTACGAGCAGTACTTC. The chain couples TRBV30 to TRBJ2-7; 7 nucleotides agree with TRBD2. From germline, CDR1 is GTSNPN and CDR2 SVGIG (reference sequence). The CDR3 has 10 residues. V lost 7 bases and J lost 3; bases outside the gene matches: 0.